Each of the 15 T cell receptor beta chains below was sequenced from the same sample in a study of CD8 T cells in Susac syndrome. After extraction with the RNeasy kit, about 0.5 to 1 ug of the RNA was reverse transcribed using random hexamers. MiXCR, applied by TCRdb to the immunoSEQ multiplex PCR reads, yields one record per CDR3 protein. The table lists 95,000 to 150,000 distinct CDR3 sequences, over 90% of them singletons, with around 0.28% in the top ten. The sequencing input was CD8+ T cells from PBMCs. All receptors derive from a human donor with Susac syndrome.

The chain is built from TRBV12-3 or TRBV12-4 and TRBJ2-1, with D maybe TRBD1 (6 bases). CDR3 length: 13 amino acids. V lost 6 bases and J 8 bases, leaving 14 bases between the germline ends. CDR3 nucleotides: TGTGCCAGCAGCATCACAGGGAGCGATGAGCAGTTCTTC. Its translation: CASSITGSDEQFF.

V usage is TRBV3-1 and J usage is TRBJ2-3; no clear D gene. CDR3 length: 13 residues. Trimming shortened V by 0 bases and J by 6 bases, and 7 bases separated the two germline ends. Germline V gene data show CDR1 as LGHDT and CDR2 as YNNKEL (reference sequence). The CDR3 loop is CASSQENADTQYF. DNA of the CDR3: TGTGCCAGCAGCCAAGAAAATGCGGATACGCAGTATTTT.

This chain uses TRBV4-2 with TRBJ2-1; D unresolved. Germline loops: CDR1 LGHNA, CDR2 YNFKEQ. The CDR3 loop spans 12 amino acids. V lost 3 bases to trimming and J lost 16 bases, with 16 bases between them. Here the CDR3 reads CASSHLTDPAFF. The CDR3 DNA sequence: TGTGCCAGCAGCCATTTAACCGACCCAGCCTTCTTC.

V gene TRBV12-3 or TRBV12-4 combines with J gene TRBJ1-6; TRBD1 matches at 12 bases. V dropped 4 bases and J dropped 5; count of bases not matched to a gene: 3. This CDR3 is 16 amino acids long. The CDR3 region is CASSYGTGGNNSPLHF. CDR3 sequence (DNA): TGTGCCAGCAGTTATGGGACAGGGGGCAATAATTCACCCCTCCACTTT.

The V call is TRBV9, the J call TRBJ2-3, with no clear D. The CDR3 totals 16 residues. CDR1 is SGDLS, CDR2 YYNGEE, per germline. Between the trimmed V and J ends, which lost 4 bases and 1 base, there was a span of 16 bases. The CDR3 here is CASSTRGITGTDTQYF. The CDR3 DNA follows: TGTGCCAGCAGCACAAGAGGCATAACGGGCACAGATACGCAGTATTTT.

The rearrangement uses TRBV29-1 and TRBJ1-1, with D perhaps TRBD1 (5 bases). In germline, CDR1 is SQVTM, CDR2 ANQGSEA. CDR3 length: 14 residues. The germline V and J ends were trimmed by 7 bases and 0 bases, with 15 bases remaining between them. The DNA of the CDR3 is TGCAGCGCCGGTCCAGGGAACATGAACACTGAAGCTTTCTTT. Translated, it gives CSAGPGNMNTEAFF.

The chain joins TRBV5-1 to TRBJ2-7; 9 bases align to TRBD1. Trimming took 3 bases from V and 0 from J; bases not matched to a gene: 7. Germline assignment: CDR1 SGHRS and CDR2 YFSETQ. This CDR3 region has 16 residues. The CDR3 DNA reads TGCGCCAGCAGCTGGACAGGGGCCCTCTTCTCCTACGAGCAGTACTTC. This encodes CASSWTGALFSYEQYF.

On this clonotype itself: At one end, the junction sequence differs from germline, possibly due to a read error. The chain couples TRBV4-3 to TRBJ2-7; 9 bases match TRBD1. The CDR3 contains 14 residues. Germline V gene lookup returns CDR1 LGHNA and CDR2 YSLEER. CDR3 amino acids: CASSQATAGTGLHF. The CDR3 coding sequence is TGCGCCAGCAGCCAAGCCACGGCCGGGACAGGGTTACACTTC.

The V gene is TRBV19, the J gene TRBJ1-1; no definite D call. This CDR3 is built from 13 residues. Trimming pared 3 bases from V and 5 bases from J, leaving 10 bases between. Germline CDR1 is LNHDA and CDR2 is SQIVND (reference sequence). CDR3 coding DNA: TGTGCCAGTAGTATGGAAGGGAAAACTGAAGCTTTCTTT. It is translated as CASSMEGKTEAFF.

The rearrangement uses TRBV24-1 and TRBJ2-7; TRBD1 aligns across 7 bases. Germline CDR1 reads KGHDR; CDR2 reads SFDVKD. V was clipped by 3 bases and J by 0 bases; unmatched bases: 7. This CDR3 region has 16 residues. The CDR3 spells CATSDLIQGSSYEQYF. For the CDR3, the DNA is TGTGCCACCAGTGATCTAATACAGGGGAGCTCCTACGAGCAGTACTTC.

The rearrangement joins TRBV29-1 to TRBJ2-7; the D is unclear. The CDR3 totals 12 residues. Trimming stripped 2 bases from V and 4 bases from J, with 9 bases between. Germline CDR1 reads SQVTM; CDR2 reads ANQGSEA. The CDR3 coding sequence is TGCAGCGTTGAATCTGATCGGTACGAGCAGTACTTC. It encodes CSVESDRYEQYF.

The chain has TRBV29-1 and TRBJ1-2; D is unclear. This CDR3 is built from 11 residues. V lost 6 bases to trimming and J lost 4 bases, with 9 bases between them. Germline CDR1 reads SQVTM; CDR2 reads ANQGSEA. This chain's CDR3 is CSVTSLYGYTF. In nucleotides, the CDR3 is TGCAGCGTCACCAGCCTCTATGGCTACACCTTC.

The chain joins TRBV29-1 to TRBJ2-1; D possibly corresponds to TRBD1 (5 bases). The CDR3 contains 17 residues. Deletions cut 5 bases from V and 2 bases from J, with 22 bases between. Germline assignment: CDR1 SQVTM and CDR2 ANQGSEA. The CDR3 sequence is CSVLGHDKSSTYNEQFF. The DNA for the CDR3 is TGCAGCGTTCTCGGACACGACAAATCATCCACCTACAATGAGCAGTTCTTC.

DNA of the CDR3: TGTGCCAGCAGTTTTACAAGGGAAGTGAGGGGCTACACCTTC. Its translation is CASSFTREVRGYTF. V is TRBV12-3 or TRBV12-4 and J is TRBJ1-2; unclear D gene. Deletions cut 3 bases from V and 8 bases from J, with 16 bases between. The CDR3 contains 14 residues.

The chain joins TRBV5-6 to TRBJ2-1; D uncertain. The germline V gene encodes CDR1 SGHDT and CDR2 YYEEEE. V lost 0 bases and J 9 bases, leaving 7 bases between the germline ends. There are 12 residues in the CDR3. CDR3 loop: CASSLEMGEQFF. The CDR3 DNA reads TGTGCCAGCAGCTTGGAGATGGGTGAGCAGTTCTTC.